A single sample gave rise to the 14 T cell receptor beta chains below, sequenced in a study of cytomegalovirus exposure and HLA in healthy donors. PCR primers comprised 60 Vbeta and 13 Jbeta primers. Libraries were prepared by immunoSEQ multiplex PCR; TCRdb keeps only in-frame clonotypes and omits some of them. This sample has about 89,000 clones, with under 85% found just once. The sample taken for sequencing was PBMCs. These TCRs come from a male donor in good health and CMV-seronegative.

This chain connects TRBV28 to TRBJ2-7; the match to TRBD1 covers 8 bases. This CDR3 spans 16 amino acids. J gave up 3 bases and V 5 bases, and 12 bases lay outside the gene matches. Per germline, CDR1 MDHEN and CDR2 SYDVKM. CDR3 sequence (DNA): TGTGCCAGCAGTCCGCGTTGGGGACAGGTTTTCTACGAGCAGTACTTC. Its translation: CASSPRWGQVFYEQYF.

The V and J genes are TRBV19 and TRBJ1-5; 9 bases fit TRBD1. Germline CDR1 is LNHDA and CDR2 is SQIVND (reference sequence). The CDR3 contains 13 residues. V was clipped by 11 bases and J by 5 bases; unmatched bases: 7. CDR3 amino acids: CASGGQGYQPQHF. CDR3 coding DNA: TGTGCCTCGGGGGGACAGGGCTATCAGCCCCAGCATTTT.

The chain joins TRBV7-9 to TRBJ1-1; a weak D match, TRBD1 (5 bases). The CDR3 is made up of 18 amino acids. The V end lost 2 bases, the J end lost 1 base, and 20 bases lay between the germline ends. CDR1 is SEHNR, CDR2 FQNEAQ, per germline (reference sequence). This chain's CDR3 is CASSLPEKGAGWNTEAFF. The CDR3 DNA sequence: TGTGCCAGCAGCTTACCTGAAAAAGGGGCAGGTTGGAACACTGAAGCTTTCTTT.

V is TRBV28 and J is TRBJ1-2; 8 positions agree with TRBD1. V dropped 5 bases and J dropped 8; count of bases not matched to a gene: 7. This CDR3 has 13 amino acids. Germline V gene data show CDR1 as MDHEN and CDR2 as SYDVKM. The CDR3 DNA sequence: TGTGCCAGCAGTACACAGGGGGTACGAGGCTACACCTTC. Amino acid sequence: CASSTQGVRGYTF.

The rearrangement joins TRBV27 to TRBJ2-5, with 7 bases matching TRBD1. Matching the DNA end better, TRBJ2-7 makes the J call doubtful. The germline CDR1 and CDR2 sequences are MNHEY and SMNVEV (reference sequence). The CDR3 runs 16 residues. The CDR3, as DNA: TGTGCCAGCAGTTTCTCTGTTGGACAGGCATCCTACGAGCAGTACTTC. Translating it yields CASSFSVGQASYEQYF.

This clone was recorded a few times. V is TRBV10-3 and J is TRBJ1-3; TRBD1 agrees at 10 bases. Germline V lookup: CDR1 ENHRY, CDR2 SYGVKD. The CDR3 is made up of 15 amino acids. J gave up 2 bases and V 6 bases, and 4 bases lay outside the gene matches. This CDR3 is CAIRLGTGAGNTIYF. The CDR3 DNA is TGTGCCATCAGGCTCGGGACAGGGGCTGGAAACACCATATATTTT.

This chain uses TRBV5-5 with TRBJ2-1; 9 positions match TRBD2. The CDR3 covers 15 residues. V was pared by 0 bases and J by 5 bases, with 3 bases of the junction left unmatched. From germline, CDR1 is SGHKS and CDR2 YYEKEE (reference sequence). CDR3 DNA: TGTGCCAGCAGCTTGGGTGCGGGAGGGAACAATGAGCAGTTCTTC. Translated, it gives CASSLGAGGNNEQFF.

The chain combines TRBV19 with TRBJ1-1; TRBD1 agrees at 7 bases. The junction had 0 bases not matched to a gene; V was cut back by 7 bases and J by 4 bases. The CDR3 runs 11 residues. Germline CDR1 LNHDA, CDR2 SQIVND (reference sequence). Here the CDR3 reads CASKGATEAFF. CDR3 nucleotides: TGTGCCAGTAAGGGGGCCACTGAAGCTTTCTTT.

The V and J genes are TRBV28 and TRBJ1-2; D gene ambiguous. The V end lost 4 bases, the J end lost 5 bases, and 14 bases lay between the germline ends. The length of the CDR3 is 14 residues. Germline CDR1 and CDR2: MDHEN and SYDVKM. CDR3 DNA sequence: TGTGCCAGCAGTTCCATCAGCGGGCTTTATGGCTACACCTTC. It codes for CASSSISGLYGYTF.

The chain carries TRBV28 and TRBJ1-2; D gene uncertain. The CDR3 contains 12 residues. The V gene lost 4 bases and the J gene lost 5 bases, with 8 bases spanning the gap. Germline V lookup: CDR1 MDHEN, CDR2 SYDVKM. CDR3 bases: TGTGCCAGCAGTTCTCGGCGGTATGGCTACACCTTC. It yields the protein CASSSRRYGYTF.

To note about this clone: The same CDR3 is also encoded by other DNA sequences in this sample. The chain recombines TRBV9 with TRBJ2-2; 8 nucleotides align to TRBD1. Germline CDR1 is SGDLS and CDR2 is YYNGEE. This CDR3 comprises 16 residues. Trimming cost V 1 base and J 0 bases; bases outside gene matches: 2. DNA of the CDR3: TGTGCCAGCAGCGTACAGGGGGCTACGAACACCGGGGAGCTGTTTTTT. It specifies CASSVQGATNTGELFF.

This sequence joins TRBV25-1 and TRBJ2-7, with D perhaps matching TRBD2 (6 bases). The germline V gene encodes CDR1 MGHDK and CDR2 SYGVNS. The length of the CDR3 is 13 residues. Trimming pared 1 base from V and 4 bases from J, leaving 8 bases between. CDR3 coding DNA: TGTGCCAGCAGTGAATCAGGACTATACGAGCAGTACTTC. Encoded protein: CASSESGLYEQYF.

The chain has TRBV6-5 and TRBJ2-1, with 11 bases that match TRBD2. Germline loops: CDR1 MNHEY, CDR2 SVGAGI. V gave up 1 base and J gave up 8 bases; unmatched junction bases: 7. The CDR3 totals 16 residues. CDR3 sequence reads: CASSYFGLAGGYEQFF. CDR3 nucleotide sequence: TGTGCCAGCAGTTACTTTGGGCTAGCGGGAGGATATGAGCAGTTCTTC.

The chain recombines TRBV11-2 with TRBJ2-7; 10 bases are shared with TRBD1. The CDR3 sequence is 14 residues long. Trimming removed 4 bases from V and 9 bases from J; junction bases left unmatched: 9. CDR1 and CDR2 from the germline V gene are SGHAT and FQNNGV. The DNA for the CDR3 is TGTGCCAGCAGCTGGGGGACAGGGGAGGGGTGGCAGTACTTC. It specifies CASSWGTGEGWQYF.